The 26 T cell receptor beta chains given below trace back to one sample, sequenced in a study of blood T cell repertoires in COVID-19. Assay used: immunoSEQ multiplex PCR; TCRdb lists only in-frame clones, some missing. The repertoire consists of about 350,000 clones, with roughly 90% occurring once and the leading ten covering around 0.92%. The sample comprised PBMCs or T cells enriched from blood (not recorded which). These TCRs come from a woman aged 25 to 39 who had been exposed to COVID-19.

V gene TRBV18 combines with J gene TRBJ1-2, with a possible D match to TRBD1 (6 bases). V lost 6 bases to trimming and J lost 0 bases, with 14 bases between them. Germline V lookup: CDR1 KGHSH, CDR2 LQKENI. This CDR3 has 15 residues. This CDR3 reads CASSGQRTSNYGYTF. The CDR3 region has the DNA TGTGCCAGCTCCGGACAGAGGACTTCTAACTATGGCTACACCTTC. Full variable domain (rest looked up from reference TRBV18 and TRBJ1-2): NAGVMQNPRHLVRRRGQEARLRCSPMKGHSHVYWYRQLPEEGLKFMVYLQKENIIDESGMPKERFSAEFPKEGPSILRIQQVVRGDSAAYFCASSGQRTSNYGYTFGSGTRLTVV.

The rearrangement joins TRBV15 to TRBJ1-5; 9 nucleotides agree with TRBD1. Germline CDR1 and CDR2: LNHNV and YYDKDF (reference sequence). V lost 1 base, J lost 0 bases, and 19 bases stayed unmatched. This CDR3 has 22 residues. The CDR3 nucleotides read TGTGCCACCAGCAGAGGTCCTGTGTTCCGGGACAGGGAGGGTCTTAGCAATCAGCCCCAGCATTTT. Protein sequence: CATSRGPVFRDREGLSNQPQHF.

J is TRBJ2-2 and V is TRBV27; 11 bases are shared with TRBD2. CDR3 size: 16 residues. Germline V CDR1 and CDR2: MNHEY, SMNVEV (reference sequence). With V trimmed by 8 bases and J by 1 base, 6 bases remained unmatched. The CDR3 reads CASGSLAGGNTGELFF. The CDR3, as DNA: TGTGCCAGCGGCTCCCTAGCGGGAGGGAACACCGGGGAGCTGTTTTTT.

The chain links TRBV27 to TRBJ2-7; 7 bases map to TRBD2. The germline gives CDR1 MNHEY, CDR2 SMNVEV (reference sequence). Trimming removed 2 bases from V and 2 bases from J; junction bases left unmatched: 3. This CDR3 is 14 amino acids long. The CDR3 sequence: CASSLAGETYEQYF. CDR3 nucleotide sequence: TGTGCCAGCAGTTTAGCGGGGGAAACCTACGAGCAGTACTTC.

As to this clone: The same CDR3 can be traced to other DNA sequences in this sample. The chain is built from TRBV10-2 and TRBJ1-1, with no clear D. Trimming removed 3 bases from V and 2 bases from J, with 4 bases in between. The CDR3 sequence is 12 residues long. The germline V gene has CDR1 WSHSY and CDR2 SAAADI. The CDR3 loop is CASSEQNTEAFF. The CDR3 DNA reads as TGCGCCAGCAGTGAACAAAACACTGAAGCTTTCTTT.

The rearrangement links TRBV2 to TRBJ1-6; 7 nucleotides line up with TRBD1. The CDR3 is 15 amino acids. Per the germline V gene, CDR1 is SNHLY and CDR2 is FYNNEI. After removal of 6 bases from V and 9 bases from J, the junction contained 11 bases not matched to a gene. DNA for the CDR3: TGTGCCAGCAGAGTAGACAGGGCCGGGGGTTCACCCCTCCACTTT. As protein: CASRVDRAGGSPLHF.

This sequence joins TRBV19 and TRBJ1-2; the D gene is possibly TRBD1 (6 bases). This CDR3 contains 13 residues. Germline-derived CDR1 and CDR2 are LNHDA and SQIVND (reference sequence). With 5 bases removed from V and 4 bases from J, the gap between germline ends came to 11 bases. The chain's CDR3 is CASSPGTIYGYTF. The CDR3 DNA reads as TGTGCCAGTAGTCCCGGGACAATCTATGGCTACACCTTC.

V and J are TRBV28 and TRBJ1-2; perhaps TRBD1 as D (5 bases). Trimming shortened V by 6 bases and J by 6 bases, and 14 bases separated the two germline ends. The CDR3 totals 13 residues. Per germline, CDR1 MDHEN and CDR2 SYDVKM. DNA for the CDR3: TGTGCCAGCAGGATGAGACAGACGGATGGCTACACCTTC. This gives the protein CASRMRQTDGYTF.

The CDR3 nucleotides read TGCGCCAGCAGCTTGGGCACTAGCGGGAGGCACAATGAGCAGTTCTTC. Its protein product is CASSLGTSGRHNEQFF. The gene calls are TRBV5-1 and TRBJ2-1, with 12 nucleotides matching TRBD2. V shed 0 bases and J 5 bases; nucleotides not matched to a gene: 3. The germline CDR1 and CDR2 sequences are SGHRS and YFSETQ. This CDR3 has 16 residues.

The rearrangement uses TRBV7-3 and TRBJ2-1; 7 nucleotides agree with TRBD1. CDR3 length: 13 residues. The germline gives CDR1 SGHTA, CDR2 FQGTGA. V lost 3 bases, J lost 5 bases, and 1 base stayed unmatched. Here the CDR3 DNA reads TGTGCCAGCAGCTTTGACAGGGACAATGAGCAGTTCTTC. Residues: CASSFDRDNEQFF. The variable domain in full, with the rest retrieved from reference TRBV7-3 and TRBJ2-1, is GAGVSQTPSNKVTEKGKYVELRCDPISGHTALYWYRQSLGQGPEFLIYFQGTGAADDSGLPNDRFFAVRPEGSVSTLKIQRTERGDSAVYLCASSFDRDNEQFFGPGTRLTVL.

This chain links TRBV7-3 with TRBJ2-1; 8 bases match TRBD2. Germline V lookup: CDR1 SGHTA, CDR2 FQGTGA. With 0 bases clipped from V and 6 bases from J, the junction kept 7 bases outside the gene matches. CDR3 length: 16 amino acids. The CDR3 sequence: CASSLTRSGSSNEQFF. DNA of the CDR3: TGTGCCAGCAGCTTAACGCGGAGCGGGAGCAGCAATGAGCAGTTCTTC.

This chain joins TRBV5-5 and TRBJ1-5, with a possible D match to TRBD1 (6 bases). The CDR3 contains 14 residues. Germline CDR1 and CDR2: SGHKS and YYEKEE (reference sequence). V lost 0 bases to trimming and J lost 4 bases, with 8 bases between them. The CDR3 loop is CASSLAGQNQPQHF. The CDR3 region has the DNA TGTGCCAGCAGCTTGGCCGGACAGAATCAGCCCCAGCATTTT.

The chain combines TRBV7-3 with TRBJ1-1, with D maybe TRBD1 (6 bases). Trimming pared 5 bases from V and 1 base from J, leaving 11 bases between. Germline values: CDR1 SGHTA, CDR2 FQGTGA. This CDR3 is 14 amino acids long. The CDR3 nucleotides read TGTGCCAGCAGCACCCACAGGGAGAACACTGAAGCTTTCTTT. Protein sequence: CASSTHRENTEAFF.

The chain combines TRBV28 with TRBJ1-6; the match to TRBD1 covers 7 bases. The J segment lost 8 bases and the V segment lost 2 bases, leaving 6 bases of the junction unmatched. CDR1 and CDR2 from the germline V gene are MDHEN and SYDVKM. CDR3 length equals 15 residues. DNA for the CDR3: TGTGCCAGCAGTTTAGGAACAGGGGAGGATTCACCCCTCCACTTT. The encoded protein is CASSLGTGEDSPLHF.

The V and J genes are TRBV15 and TRBJ1-6, with no clear D. The CDR3 has 16 residues. Between the trimmed V and J ends, which lost 1 base and 5 bases, there was a span of 12 bases. Germline V CDR1 and CDR2: LNHNV, YYDKDF (reference sequence). CDR3 loop: CATSRVTGRNNSPLHF. CDR3 bases: TGTGCCACCAGCAGAGTTACGGGAAGAAATAATTCACCCCTCCACTTT.

J is TRBJ2-1 and V is TRBV19; TRBD2 is a possible D gene (5 bases). Germline CDR1 LNHDA, CDR2 SQIVND (reference sequence). V was shortened by 4 bases and J by 7 bases, with 5 bases between the two germline ends. The length of the CDR3 is 11 residues. For the CDR3, the DNA is TGTGCCAGTAGTAGGAGGAATGAGCAGTTCTTC. Encoded protein: CASSRRNEQFF.

This clone was counted a single time. The V gene is TRBV7-8, the J gene TRBJ2-1; 10 positions agree with TRBD1. Germline V CDR1 and CDR2: SGHVS, FQNEAQ. The CDR3 has 15 residues. The J segment lost 4 bases and the V segment lost 5 bases, leaving 5 bases of the junction unmatched. CDR3 coding DNA: TGTGCCAGCAGCATGAGGACAGGGGGGTACAATGAGCAGTTCTTC. Protein: CASSMRTGGYNEQFF.

A single count supports this clone. This chain uses TRBV7-3 with TRBJ2-2; the match to TRBD2 covers 9 bases. There are 17 residues in the CDR3. The germline V gene has CDR1 SGHTA and CDR2 FQGTGA. V shed 0 bases and J 4 bases; nucleotides not matched to a gene: 6. The CDR3 region has the DNA TGTGCCAGCAGCTTAACACGGCGGGAGGGCCTCACCGGGGAGCTGTTTTTT. This codes for CASSLTRREGLTGELFF. The entire variable domain, with the rest obtained from reference TRBV7-3 and TRBJ2-2, is as follows: GAGVSQTPSNKVTEKGKYVELRCDPISGHTALYWYRQSLGQGPEFLIYFQGTGAADDSGLPNDRFFAVRPEGSVSTLKIQRTERGDSAVYLCASSLTRREGLTGELFFGEGSRLTVL.

This sequence joins TRBV28 and TRBJ1-6; a possible D gene is TRBD1 (6 bases). Germline lookup yields CDR1 MDHEN and CDR2 SYDVKM. The CDR3 runs to 15 residues. Trimming removed 8 bases from V and 8 bases from J, with 19 bases in between. In DNA, the CDR3 is TGTGCCAGCCTACCGCACGGACAGATTTATTCACCCCTCCACTTT. Encoded protein: CASLPHGQIYSPLHF.

The chain has TRBV7-2 and TRBJ1-4, with a tentative D call TRBD1 (5 bases). V was pared by 2 bases and J by 5 bases, with 12 bases between. The CDR3 runs to 15 residues. Germline V gene lookup returns CDR1 SGHTA and CDR2 FQGNSA. The CDR3 nucleotides are TGTGCCAGCAGCTTATCTGGGGGGAGCAATGAAAAACTGTTTTTT. Translating gives CASSLSGGSNEKLFF.

The J gene is TRBJ1-2, the V gene TRBV18; 7 nucleotides line up with TRBD1. V shed 6 bases, J shed 2 bases, and the junction held 3 bases outside the gene matches. This CDR3 has 13 residues. In germline, CDR1 is KGHSH, CDR2 LQKENI. The CDR3 sequence: CASSQTGNYGYTF. The CDR3 bases are TGTGCCAGCTCGCAGACAGGGAACTATGGCTACACCTTC.

Comments on this clone: The same CDR3 can be traced to other DNA sequences in this sample. V usage is TRBV3-1 (or the pseudogene TRBV3-2) and J usage is TRBJ2-5; possibly TRBD1 for D (5 bases). Trimming stripped 3 bases from V and 5 bases from J, with 10 bases between. CDR1 and CDR2 (germline): LGHDT, YNNKEL (reference sequence). The length of the CDR3 is 13 residues. CDR3 DNA: TGTGCCAGCAGCCAGGGCAGGGTGGAGACCCAGTACTTC. Residues: CASSQGRVETQYF.

This sequence joins TRBV20-1 and TRBJ2-4, with no clear D. V was pared by 5 bases and J by 7 bases, with 6 bases between. Germline CDR1 DFQATT, CDR2 SNEGSKA (reference sequence). This CDR3 region has 10 residues. The CDR3 is CSALRNIQYF. The CDR3 DNA sequence: TGCAGTGCTCTCAGGAACATTCAGTACTTC.

The chain joins TRBV29-1 to TRBJ2-5; weak D call: TRBD2 (5 bases). The CDR3 length is 14 residues. Germline values: CDR1 SQVTM, CDR2 ANQGSEA. The V gene lost 6 bases and the J gene lost 5 bases, with 19 bases spanning the gap. CDR3: CSVRAARYGETQYF. CDR3 sequence (DNA): TGCAGCGTGAGGGCGGCGAGGTACGGGGAGACCCAGTACTTC.

This clone is a singleton in its sample. The chain employs TRBV19 and TRBJ2-6, with D perhaps matching TRBD1 (5 bases). The CDR3 has 17 amino acids. Germline V lookup: CDR1 LNHDA, CDR2 SQIVND (reference sequence). With 2 bases removed from V and 1 base from J, the gap between germline ends came to 12 bases. The CDR3 DNA follows: TGTGCCAGTAGTATACTTTTCAAGGGGTCTGGGGCCAACGTCCTGACTTTC. This codes for CASSILFKGSGANVLTF.

This clone has ten or more counts. This sequence joins TRBV29-1 and TRBJ2-7; 8 positions match TRBD1. Germline trimming cut 7 bases from V and 4 bases from J; bases unmatched to any gene: 6. The CDR3 spans 12 residues. CDR1 and CDR2 (germline): SQVTM, ANQGSEA. The CDR3 DNA reads TGCAGCGGGGTACAGGGGGAGTACGAGCAGTACTTC. It is translated as CSGVQGEYEQYF.